Listed below are T cell receptor beta chains from one sample, sequenced in a study of shared clonotypes between healthy human individuals. Assay used: immunoSEQ multiplex PCR; TCRdb lists only in-frame clones, some missing. The sample carries around 2.5 million clones, 93% recorded once. The source material was naive CD4+ T cells from PBMCs. The source of these receptors is a man between 18 and 29 years old in good health. Some clones in this sample may be carry-over from other donors' samples. Both conserved end residues are part of each CDR3. A D gene is named only where the DNA matches it firmly. Where a row states a size, it is once, few, many or the class of an expanded clone; other rows omit it.

V gene,D gene,clone size,J gene,CDR3 protein,CDR3 DNA
TRBV13,TRBD2,few,TRBJ2-7,CASSRTSGIYEQYF,TGTGCCAGCAGCAGGACTAGCGGGATCTACGAGCAGTACTTC
TRBV5-1,TRBD2,-,TRBJ2-7,CASSLGTSATYEQYF,TGCGCCAGCAGCTTGGGGACTAGCGCTACCTACGAGCAGTACTTC
TRBV19,TRBD1,-,TRBJ1-4,CASSPNRGATNEKLFF,TGTGCCAGTAGTCCTAACAGGGGGGCAACTAATGAAAAACTGTTTTTT
TRBV18,-,-,TRBJ1-2,CASSPTGAAYGYTF,TGTGCCAGCTCACCAACGGGGGCGGCCTATGGCTACACCTTC
TRBV5-1,-,-,TRBJ1-2,CASSYGGLNYGYTF,TGCGCCAGCAGCTACGGGGGGCTAAACTATGGCTACACCTTC
TRBV29-1,-,once,TRBJ2-3,CSVVGMRLSTDTQYF,TGCAGCGTTGTGGGTATGCGGCTGAGCACAGATACGCAGTATTTT
TRBV10-1,-,-,TRBJ1-3,CASSESADSGNTIYF,TGCGCCAGCAGTGAGTCGGCGGACTCTGGAAACACCATATATTTT
TRBV28,TRBD2,-,TRBJ2-4,CASSTPGLAGGESGKNIQYF,TGTGCCAGCAGTACCCCGGGACTAGCGGGAGGAGAGTCGGGCAAAAACATTCAGTACTTC
TRBV23-1,-,-,TRBJ1-1,CASSQSVEENKNTEAFF,TGCGCCAGCAGTCAATCGGTAGAGGAGAACAAGAACACTGAAGCTTTCTTT
TRBV6-5,-,-,TRBJ1-1,CASSLTRVVTEAFF,TGTGCCAGCAGTCTTACCCGGGTCGTCACTGAAGCTTTCTTT
TRBV29-1,-,-,TRBJ2-3,CSVATRHTDTQYF,TGCAGCGTGGCTACTAGGCACACAGATACGCAGTATTTT
TRBV4-3,-,-,TRBJ1-4,CASSQDWGGVEKLFF,TGCGCCAGCAGCCAAGATTGGGGGGGCGTTGAAAAACTGTTTTTT
TRBV5-4,TRBD1,-,TRBJ2-3,CASSPTGTGVTDTQYF,TGTGCCAGCAGCCCTACCGGGACAGGGGTCACAGATACGCAGTATTTT
TRBV5-1,TRBD2,-,TRBJ2-1,CASSVTSGSSYNEQFF,TGCGCCAGCAGCGTAACTAGCGGCTCCTCCTACAATGAGCAGTTCTTC
TRBV7-2,TRBD2,-,TRBJ2-5,CASSLGGLAGGLGTQYF,TGTGCCAGCAGCTTAGGAGGGCTAGCGGGAGGCCTAGGGACCCAGTACTTC
TRBV15,-,few,TRBJ2-7,CATSPRLRISVEQYF,TGTGCCACCAGCCCGAGACTAAGGATTTCTGTGGAGCAGTACTTC
TRBV2,-,-,TRBJ1-1,CAGEHLLRDAFF,TGTGCCGGCGAACATCTTCTCCGGGACGCCTTCTTT
TRBV19,TRBD2,-,TRBJ2-1,CASTTLGTSVYNEQFF,TGTGCCAGTACCACTTTGGGGACTAGCGTCTACAATGAGCAGTTCTTC
TRBV11-3,TRBD1,-,TRBJ2-7,CASSLGGTGKEQYF,TGTGCCAGCAGCTTAGGCGGGACAGGGAAGGAGCAGTACTTC
TRBV11-2,TRBD2,-,TRBJ2-3,CASSFLTGLAGGTQYF,TGTGCCAGCAGCTTCCTTACGGGACTAGCGGGAGGCACGCAGTATTTT
TRBV6-4,-,-,TRBJ2-2,CASSDSRTMNTGELFF,TGTGCCAGCAGTGACTCACGAACTATGAACACCGGGGAGCTGTTTTTT
TRBV6-1,-,-,TRBJ1-5,CASKADNQPQHF,TGTGCCAGCAAGGCAGACAATCAGCCCCAGCATTTT
TRBV6-5,-,few,TRBJ1-2,CASRLGPFYGYTF,TGTGCCAGCCGACTCGGACCGTTCTATGGCTACACCTTC
TRBV7-8,-,-,TRBJ1-5,CASSPTVRVGDQPQHF,TGTGCCAGCAGCCCAACCGTGCGGGTCGGGGATCAGCCCCAGCATTTT
TRBV2,TRBD2,-,TRBJ2-7,CASSGPLAGTYEQYF,TGTGCCAGCAGTGGTCCCCTAGCGGGAACCTACGAGCAGTACTTC
TRBV18,-,-,TRBJ2-2,CASSPDWTHKNTGELFF,TGTGCCAGCTCACCAGATTGGACGCATAAGAACACCGGGGAGCTGTTTTTT
TRBV6-5,-,-,TRBJ2-5,CASSYSALLTETQYF,TGTGCCAGCAGTTACTCGGCACTCCTGACCGAGACCCAGTACTTC
TRBV7-3,-,-,TRBJ2-1,CASSLSRATNEQFF,TGTGCCAGCAGCTTATCTAGAGCGACCAATGAGCAGTTCTTC
TRBV5-4,-,once,TRBJ2-4,CASSLAGGPGIQYF,TGTGCCAGCAGCTTGGCCGGGGGACCGGGCATTCAGTACTTC
TRBV9,TRBD2,-,TRBJ2-3,CASSISPGLAGYADTQYF,TGTGCCAGCAGCATATCGCCGGGACTAGCGGGATATGCAGATACGCAGTATTTT
TRBV5-1,-,-,TRBJ2-3,CASSLARIGTDTQYF,TGCGCCAGCAGCTTGGCAAGGATTGGCACAGATACGCAGTATTTT
TRBV30,-,-,TRBJ1-5,CACDPGANQPQHF,TGTGCCTGCGACCCAGGGGCCAATCAGCCCCAGCATTTT